The 10 T cell receptor beta chains listed next were all sequenced from one sample in a study of T cell repertoires in cytomegalovirus infection. Each CDR3 protein is one row after TCRdb ran MiXCR on the reads. Seen here are 450,000 to 600,000 distinct CDR3 sequences, 10% to 12% observed once, and the top ten hold roughly a tenth. Sequencing was done on a sample of PBMCs. The receptors originated from a human donor in good health (CMV status not recorded). Some clones in this sample may be carry-over from other donors' samples.

The sample holds a few counts of this clonotype. V gene TRBV30 combines with J gene TRBJ1-2; D is ambiguous. The germline gives CDR1 GTSNPN, CDR2 SVGIG (reference sequence). The CDR3 is 12 amino acids. The CDR3 nucleotides are TGTGCTTGGGTGAGGGCAGCTTATGGCTACACCTTC. Amino acids: CAWVRAAYGYTF.

This clonotype was counted at least ten times. J is TRBJ2-2 and V is TRBV6-1; 7 bases are shared with TRBD1. Germline values: CDR1 MNHNS, CDR2 SASEGT. V lost 7 bases, J lost 1 base, and 6 bases stayed unmatched. This CDR3 spans 15 amino acids. The CDR3 DNA follows: TGTGCCAGCACCCGTGGGACAGTGAACACCGGGGAGCTGTTTTTT. This translates into CASTRGTVNTGELFF.

This clonotype was seen a handful of times. This chain joins TRBV19 and TRBJ2-7, with 14 bases fitting TRBD2. Germline trimming cut 4 bases from V and 6 bases from J; bases unmatched to any gene: 14. CDR1 and CDR2 from the germline V gene are LNHDA and SQIVND (reference sequence). There are 18 residues in the CDR3. The CDR3, as DNA: TGTGCCAGTAGTACGGGACTAGCGGGGGCCCTCCTCGGAGGCGAGCAGTACTTC. Protein product: CASSTGLAGALLGGEQYF.

Many counts were recorded for this clonotype. The DNA for the CDR3 is TGTGCCATCAAAAACCCTGGGGCCAACGTCCTGACTTTC. Translating gives CAIKNPGANVLTF. The genes are TRBV28 and TRBJ2-6; D remains unclear. V lost 10 bases to trimming and J lost 2 bases, with 9 bases between them. The CDR3 consists of 13 residues. Per the germline V gene, CDR1 is MDHEN and CDR2 is SYDVKM.

The chain has TRBV20-1 and TRBJ1-1, with D possibly matching TRBD1 (6 bases). Per germline, CDR1 DFQATT and CDR2 SNEGSKA (reference sequence). CDR3 size: 13 residues. V shed 4 bases and J shed 2 bases, with 11 bases lying between them. The CDR3: CSATRTDNTEAFF. The CDR3, as DNA: TGCAGTGCTACCAGGACAGATAACACTGAAGCTTTCTTT.

This clonotype was seen ten or more times. This chain connects TRBV9 to TRBJ1-2; possibly TRBD1 for D (6 bases). V dropped 1 base and J dropped 5 bases, with 6 bases sitting between them. The germline V gene has CDR1 SGDLS and CDR2 YYNGEE. There are 12 residues in the CDR3. The chain's CDR3 is CASSVQGYGYTF. CDR3 DNA: TGTGCCAGCAGCGTACAGGGGTATGGCTACACCTTC.

This clonotype was recorded at least ten times. The V and J genes are TRBV6-5 and TRBJ1-1; no firm D call. CDR3 length: 15 residues. The V end lost 0 bases, the J end lost 6 bases, and 14 bases lay between the germline ends. CDR1 is MNHEY and CDR2 is SVGAGI in the germline V gene. DNA for the CDR3: TGTGCCAGCAGTTACTCCGGAGTGGCGGTCGCTGAAGCTTTCTTT. Translating it yields CASSYSGVAVAEAFF.

This clonotype was found many times. The chain has TRBV7-8 and TRBJ2-2; D not resolved. In germline, CDR1 is SGHVS, CDR2 FQNEAQ. CDR3 size: 13 residues. V was pared by 1 base and J by 7 bases, with 7 bases between. The CDR3 region is CASSLVSDGELFF. For the CDR3, the DNA is TGTGCCAGCAGCTTAGTAAGCGACGGGGAGCTGTTTTTT.

This clonotype was found many times. The CDR3 sequence is CSAALAGGLDNEQFF. CDR3 bases: TGCAGTGCGGCGTTGGCGGGGGGGCTTGACAATGAGCAGTTCTTC. This chain links TRBV20-1 with TRBJ2-1, with 9 bases fitting TRBD2. This CDR3 contains 15 residues. V lost 6 bases and J lost 5; bases outside the gene matches: 11. Germline V lookup: CDR1 DFQATT, CDR2 SNEGSKA (reference sequence).

This clonotype was seen only a few times. The chain combines TRBV20-1 with TRBJ2-2; TRBD2 agrees at 7 bases. Germline V gene lookup returns CDR1 DFQATT and CDR2 SNEGSKA (reference sequence). The CDR3 has 14 residues. After removal of 2 bases from V and 1 base from J, the junction contained 1 base not matched to a gene. CDR3 sequence (DNA): TGCAGTGCTAGACCTAGCGGGAACACCGGGGAGCTGTTTTTT. Translated: CSARPSGNTGELFF.